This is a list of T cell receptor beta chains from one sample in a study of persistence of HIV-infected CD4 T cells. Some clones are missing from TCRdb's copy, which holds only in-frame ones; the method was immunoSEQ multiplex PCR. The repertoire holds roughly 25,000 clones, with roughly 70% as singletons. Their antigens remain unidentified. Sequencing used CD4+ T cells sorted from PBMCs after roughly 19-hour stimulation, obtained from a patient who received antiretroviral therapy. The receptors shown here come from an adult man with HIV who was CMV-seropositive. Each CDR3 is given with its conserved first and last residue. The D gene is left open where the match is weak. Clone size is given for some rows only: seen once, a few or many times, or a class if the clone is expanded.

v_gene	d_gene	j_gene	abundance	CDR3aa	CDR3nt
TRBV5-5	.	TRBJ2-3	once	CASTLVQGYTDTQYF	TGTGCCAGCACCCTCGTCCAGGGATACACAGATACGCAGTATTTT
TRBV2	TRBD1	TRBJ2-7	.	CAAGTGTYEQYF	TGTGCGGCCGGGACAGGGACCTACGAGCAGTACTTC
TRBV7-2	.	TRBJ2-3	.	CASSLGAEGTDTQYF	TGTGCCAGCAGCTTGGGAGCGGAAGGCACAGATACGCAGTATTTT
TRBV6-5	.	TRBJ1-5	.	CASSYRGGNQPQHF	TGTGCCAGCAGTTATCGGGGTGGGAATCAGCCCCAGCATTTT
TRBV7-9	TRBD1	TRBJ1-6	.	CASSLRTGNSPLHF	TGTGCCAGCAGCTTACGGACAGGGAATTCACCCCTCCACTTT
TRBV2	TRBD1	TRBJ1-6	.	CAGQPDRGYSPLHF	TGTGCCGGCCAGCCGGACAGGGGATATTCACCCCTCCACTTT
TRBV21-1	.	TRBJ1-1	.	CASSKSLQGGTEAFF	TGTGCCAGCAGCAAAAGTCTACAGGGAGGGACTGAAGCTTTCTTT
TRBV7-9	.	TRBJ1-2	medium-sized	CASSDWDRGDGYTF	TGTGCCAGCAGCGATTGGGATCGCGGGGATGGCTACACCTTC
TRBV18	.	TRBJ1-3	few	CASSQSQSISGNTIYF	TGTGCCAGCTCACAAAGTCAGTCGATCTCTGGAAACACCATATATTTT
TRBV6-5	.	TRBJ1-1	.	CASIQYRAPNTEAFF	TGTGCCAGCATCCAGTACAGGGCCCCGAACACTGAAGCTTTCTTT
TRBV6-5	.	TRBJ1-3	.	CASSARDGNTIYF	TGTGCCAGCAGCGCCAGAGATGGAAACACCATATATTTT
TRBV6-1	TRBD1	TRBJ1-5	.	CASSDRRQGVGSNQPQHF	TGTGCCAGCAGTGATAGGAGACAGGGGGTCGGAAGCAATCAGCCCCAGCATTTT
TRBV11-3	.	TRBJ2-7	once	CASSPQVVSYEQYF	TGTGCCAGCAGCCCCCAAGTGGTCTCCTACGAGCAGTACTTC
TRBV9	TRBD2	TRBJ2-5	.	CASTERGGYQETQYF	TGTGCCAGTACAGAGCGGGGAGGATACCAAGAGACCCAGTACTTC
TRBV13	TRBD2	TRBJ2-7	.	CASSLRLAGGVEQYF	TGTGCCAGCAGCTTAAGACTAGCGGGGGGAGTCGAGCAGTACTTC
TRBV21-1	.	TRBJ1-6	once	CASSKATVNYNSPLHF	TGTGCCAGCAGCAAAGCAACAGTGAACTATAATTCACCCCTCCACTTT
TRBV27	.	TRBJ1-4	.	CASSGFPEQEKLFF	TGTGCCAGCAGTGGGTTTCCCGAGCAGGAAAAACTGTTTTTT
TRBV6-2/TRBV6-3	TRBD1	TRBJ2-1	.	CASTPLPGGYNEQFF	TGTGCCAGCACCCCACTACCAGGGGGTTACAATGAGCAGTTCTTC
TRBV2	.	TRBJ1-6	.	CASSVTQAQNSPLHF	TGTGCCAGCAGTGTCACACAGGCGCAAAATTCACCCCTCCACTTT
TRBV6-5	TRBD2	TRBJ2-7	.	CASSYGPGGPGSEQYF	TGTGCCAGCAGTTACGGCCCGGGGGGGCCAGGGAGCGAGCAGTACTTC
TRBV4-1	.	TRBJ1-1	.	CASSRGDTRHSNTEAFF	TGCGCCAGCAGCCGGGGGGACACCCGGCACTCAAACACTGAAGCTTTCTTT
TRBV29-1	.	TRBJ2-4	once	CSAGGSKNIQYF	TGCAGCGCCGGAGGGAGCAAAAACATTCAGTACTTC
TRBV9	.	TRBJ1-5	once	CASSAGHSNQPQHF	TGTGCCAGCAGCGCCGGACACAGCAATCAGCCCCAGCATTTT
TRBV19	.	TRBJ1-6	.	CASSSGASNSPLHF	TGTGCCAGTAGTAGTGGGGCGAGTAATTCACCCCTCCACTTT
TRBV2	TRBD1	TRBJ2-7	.	CASSDWDSSYEQYF	TGTGCCAGCAGTGACTGGGACAGCTCCTACGAGCAGTACTTC
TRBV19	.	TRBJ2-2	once	CASSRGPDTGELFF	TGTGCCAGTAGTCGGGGGCCAGACACCGGGGAGCTGTTTTTT
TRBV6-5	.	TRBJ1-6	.	CASRVQGSYNSPLHF	TGTGCCAGCAGGGTACAGGGTTCGTATAATTCACCCCTCCACTTT
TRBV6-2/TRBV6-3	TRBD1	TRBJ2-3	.	CASTPSGQGVTQYF	TGTGCCAGCACCCCGTCCGGACAGGGGGTTACGCAGTATTTT
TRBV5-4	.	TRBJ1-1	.	CASNLAGARAEAFF	TGTGCCAGCAACTTGGCGGGGGCGCGCGCTGAAGCTTTCTTT
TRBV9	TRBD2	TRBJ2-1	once	CASSVARGGVNEQFF	TGTGCCAGCAGCGTAGCCCGGGGGGGCGTTAATGAGCAGTTCTTC
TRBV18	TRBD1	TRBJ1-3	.	CASGTGSGNTIYF	TGTGCCAGCGGGACAGGCTCTGGAAACACCATATATTTT
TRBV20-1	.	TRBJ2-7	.	CSVGGSYEQYF	TGCAGTGTTGGGGGCTCCTACGAGCAGTACTTC